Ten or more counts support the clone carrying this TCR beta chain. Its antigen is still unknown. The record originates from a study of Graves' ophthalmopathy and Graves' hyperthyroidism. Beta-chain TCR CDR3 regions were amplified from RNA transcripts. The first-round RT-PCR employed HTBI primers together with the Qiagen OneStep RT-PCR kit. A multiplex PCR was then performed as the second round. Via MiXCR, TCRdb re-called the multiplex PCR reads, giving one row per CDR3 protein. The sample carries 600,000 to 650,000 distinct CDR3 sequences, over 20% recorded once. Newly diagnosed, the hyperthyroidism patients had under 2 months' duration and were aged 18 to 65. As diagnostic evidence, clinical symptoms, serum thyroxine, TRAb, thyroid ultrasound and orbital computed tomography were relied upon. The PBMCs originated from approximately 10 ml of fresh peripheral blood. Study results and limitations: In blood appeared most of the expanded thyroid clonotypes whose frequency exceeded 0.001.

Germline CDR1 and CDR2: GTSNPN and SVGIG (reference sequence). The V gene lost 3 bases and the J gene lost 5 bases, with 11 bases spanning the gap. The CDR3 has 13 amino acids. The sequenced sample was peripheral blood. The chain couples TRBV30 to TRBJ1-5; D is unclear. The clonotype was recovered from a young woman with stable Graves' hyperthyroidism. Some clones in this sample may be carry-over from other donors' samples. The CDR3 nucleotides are TGTGCCTGGAGGTTTGGTGTCGATCAGCCCCAGCATTTT. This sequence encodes CAWRFGVDQPQHF.